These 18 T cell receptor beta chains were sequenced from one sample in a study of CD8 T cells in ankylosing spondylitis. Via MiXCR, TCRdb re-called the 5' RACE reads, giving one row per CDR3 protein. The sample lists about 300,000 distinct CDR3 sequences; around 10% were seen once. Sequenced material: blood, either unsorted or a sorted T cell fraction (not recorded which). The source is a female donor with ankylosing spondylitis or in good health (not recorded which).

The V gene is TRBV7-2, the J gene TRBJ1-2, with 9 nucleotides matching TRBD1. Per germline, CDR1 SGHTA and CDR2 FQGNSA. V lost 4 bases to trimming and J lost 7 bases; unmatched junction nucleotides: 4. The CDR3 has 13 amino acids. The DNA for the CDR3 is TGTGCCAGCAGCTGGGGACAGGGAGGTGGCTACACCTTC. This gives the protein CASSWGQGGGYTF.

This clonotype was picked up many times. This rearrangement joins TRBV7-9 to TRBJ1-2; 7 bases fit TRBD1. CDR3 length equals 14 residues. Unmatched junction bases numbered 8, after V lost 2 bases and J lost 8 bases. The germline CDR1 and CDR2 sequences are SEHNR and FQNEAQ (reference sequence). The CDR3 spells CASSLIGGAEGYTF. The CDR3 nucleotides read TGTGCCAGCAGCTTAATAGGGGGCGCAGAGGGCTACACCTTC.

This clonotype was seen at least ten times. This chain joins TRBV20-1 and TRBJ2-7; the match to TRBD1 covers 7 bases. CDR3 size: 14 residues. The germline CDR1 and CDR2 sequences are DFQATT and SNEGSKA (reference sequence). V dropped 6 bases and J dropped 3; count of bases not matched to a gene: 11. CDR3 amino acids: CSAPPTGNIYEQYF. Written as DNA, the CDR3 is TGCAGTGCCCCCCCGACAGGGAATATCTACGAGCAGTACTTC.

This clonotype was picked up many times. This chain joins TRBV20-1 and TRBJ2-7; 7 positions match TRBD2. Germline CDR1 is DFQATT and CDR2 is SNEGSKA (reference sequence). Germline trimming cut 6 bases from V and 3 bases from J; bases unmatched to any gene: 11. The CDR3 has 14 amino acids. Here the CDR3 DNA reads TGCAGTGCGCCCCTGGGCGGGAGTGTCTACGAGCAGTACTTC. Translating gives CSAPLGGSVYEQYF.

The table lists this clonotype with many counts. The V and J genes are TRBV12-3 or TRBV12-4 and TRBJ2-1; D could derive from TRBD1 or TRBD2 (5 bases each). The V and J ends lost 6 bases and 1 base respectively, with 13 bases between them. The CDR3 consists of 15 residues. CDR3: CASRRDRLSYNEQFF. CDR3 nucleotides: TGTGCCAGCAGACGGGACCGCCTATCCTACAATGAGCAGTTCTTC.

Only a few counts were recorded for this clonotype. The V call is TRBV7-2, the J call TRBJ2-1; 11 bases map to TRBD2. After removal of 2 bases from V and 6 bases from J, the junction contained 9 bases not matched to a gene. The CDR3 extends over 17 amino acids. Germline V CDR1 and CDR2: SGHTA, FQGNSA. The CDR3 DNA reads TGTGCCAGCAGCTTAATAATAGGGCTAGCGGGAGGCAATGAGCAGTTCTTC. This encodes CASSLIIGLAGGNEQFF.

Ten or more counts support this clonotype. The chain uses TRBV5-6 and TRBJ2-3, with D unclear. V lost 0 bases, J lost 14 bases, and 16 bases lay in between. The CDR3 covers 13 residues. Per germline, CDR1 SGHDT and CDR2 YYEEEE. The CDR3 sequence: CASSLDLAGVMYF. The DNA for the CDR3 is TGTGCCAGCAGCTTGGACCTGGCTGGTGTGATGTATTTT.

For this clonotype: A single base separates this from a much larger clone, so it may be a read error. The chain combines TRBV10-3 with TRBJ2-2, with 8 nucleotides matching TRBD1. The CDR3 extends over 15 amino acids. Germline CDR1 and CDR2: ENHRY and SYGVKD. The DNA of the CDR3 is TGTGCCATCAGAGAGACAGGGGTGAACACCTGGGAGCTGTTTTTT. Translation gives CAIRETGVNTWELFF.

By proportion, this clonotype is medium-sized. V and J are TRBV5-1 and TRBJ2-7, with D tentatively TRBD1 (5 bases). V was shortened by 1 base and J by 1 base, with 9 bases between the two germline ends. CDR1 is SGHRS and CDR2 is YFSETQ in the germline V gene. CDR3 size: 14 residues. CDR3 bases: TGCGCCAGCAGCTTGTTAAGGGGTTCCTACGAGCAGTACTTC. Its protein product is CASSLLRGSYEQYF.

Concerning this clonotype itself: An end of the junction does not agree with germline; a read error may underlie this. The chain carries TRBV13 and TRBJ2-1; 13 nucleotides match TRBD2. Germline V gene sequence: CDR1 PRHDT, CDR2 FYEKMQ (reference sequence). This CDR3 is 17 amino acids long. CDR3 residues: CASSLGLAGVPYNEQFF. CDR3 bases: TGTGCCAGCAGCCTAGGACTAGCGGGAGTCCCTTACAATGAGCAGTTCTTC. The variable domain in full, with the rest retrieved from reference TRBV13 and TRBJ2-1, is AAGVIQSPRHLIKEKRETATLKCYPIPRHDTVYWYQQGPGQDPQFLISFYEKMQSDKGSIPDRFSAQQFSDYHSELNMSSLELGDSALYFCASSLGLAGVPYNEQFFGPGTRLTVL.

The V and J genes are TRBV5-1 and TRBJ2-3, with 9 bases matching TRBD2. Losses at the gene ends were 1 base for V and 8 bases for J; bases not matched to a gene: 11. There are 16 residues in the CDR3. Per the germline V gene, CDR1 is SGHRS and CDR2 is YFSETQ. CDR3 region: CASSLSPTAGGGTQYF. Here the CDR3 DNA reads TGCGCCAGCAGCTTGTCCCCCACAGCGGGGGGAGGTACGCAGTATTTT. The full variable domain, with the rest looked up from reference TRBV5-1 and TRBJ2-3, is KAGVTQTPRYLIKTRGQQVTLSCSPISGHRSVSWYQQTPGQGLQFLFEYFSETQRNKGNFPGRFSGRQFSNSRSEMNVSTLELGDSALYLCASSLSPTAGGGTQYFGPGTRLTVL.

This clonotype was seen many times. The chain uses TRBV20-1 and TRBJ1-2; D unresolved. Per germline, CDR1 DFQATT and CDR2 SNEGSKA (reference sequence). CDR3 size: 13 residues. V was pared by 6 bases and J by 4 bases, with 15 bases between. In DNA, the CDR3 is TGCAGTGCCGGCGATACAGTAACCTATGGCTACACCTTC. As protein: CSAGDTVTYGYTF.

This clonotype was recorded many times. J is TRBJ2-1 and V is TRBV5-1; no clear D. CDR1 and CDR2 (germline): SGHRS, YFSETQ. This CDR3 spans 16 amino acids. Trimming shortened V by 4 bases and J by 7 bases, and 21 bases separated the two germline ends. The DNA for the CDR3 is TGCGCCAGCAGCAAAGCTACCGGGCAGAGCAGGAATGAGCAGTTCTTC. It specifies CASSKATGQSRNEQFF.

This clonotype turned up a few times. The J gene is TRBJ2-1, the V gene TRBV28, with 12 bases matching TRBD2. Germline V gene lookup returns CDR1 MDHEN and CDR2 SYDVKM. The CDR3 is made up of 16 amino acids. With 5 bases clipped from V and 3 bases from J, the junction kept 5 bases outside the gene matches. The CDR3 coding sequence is TGTGCCAGCAGTCATCTAGCGGGGGGGCTCTACAATGAGCAGTTCTTC. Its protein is CASSHLAGGLYNEQFF.

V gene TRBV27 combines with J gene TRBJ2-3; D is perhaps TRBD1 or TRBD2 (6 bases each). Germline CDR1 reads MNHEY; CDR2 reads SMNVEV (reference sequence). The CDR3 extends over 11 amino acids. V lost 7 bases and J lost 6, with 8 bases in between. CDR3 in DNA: TGTGCCAGCAAGGGGGGTGATACGCAGTATTTT. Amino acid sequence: CASKGGDTQYF.

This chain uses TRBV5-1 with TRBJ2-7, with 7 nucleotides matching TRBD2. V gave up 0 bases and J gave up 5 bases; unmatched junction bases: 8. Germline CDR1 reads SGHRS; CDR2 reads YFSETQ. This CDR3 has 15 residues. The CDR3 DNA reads TGCGCCAGCAGCTTGGGCGGGAGTATCTGGGACGAGCAGTACTTC. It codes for CASSLGGSIWDEQYF.

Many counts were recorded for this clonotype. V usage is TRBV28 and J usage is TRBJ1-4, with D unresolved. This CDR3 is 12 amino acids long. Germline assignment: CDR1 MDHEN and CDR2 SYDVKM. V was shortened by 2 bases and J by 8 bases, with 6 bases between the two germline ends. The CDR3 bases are TGTGCCAGCAGTTTACGTAGGGAAAAACTGTTTTTT. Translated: CASSLRREKLFF.

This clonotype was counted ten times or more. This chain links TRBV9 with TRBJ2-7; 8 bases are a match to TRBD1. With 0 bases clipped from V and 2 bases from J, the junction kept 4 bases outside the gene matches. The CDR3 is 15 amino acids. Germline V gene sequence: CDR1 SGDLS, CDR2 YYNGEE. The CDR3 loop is CASSVETGGTYEQYF. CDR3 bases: TGTGCCAGCAGCGTAGAAACAGGGGGAACCTACGAGCAGTACTTC.